The sequence of this TCR beta chain was determined in a study of shared clonotypes between healthy human individuals. This CDR3 has 16 amino acids. CDR1 is SGHTA and CDR2 is FQGNSA in the germline V gene. The ends were cut back, 0 bases at V and 3 bases at J, with 14 bases in the middle. Every immunoSEQ plate was one replicate of a subset's evenly spread DNA. Assay: immunoSEQ multiplex PCR; the TCRdb copy retains only in-frame clones and omits some. Of fewer than 3 million clones detected, 85% to 95% appear once; the ten largest clones hold 0.37%. The sequenced sample consisted of naive CD4+ T cells from PBMCs. Subset noted: CD45RA+ positively selected. This chain uses TRBV7-2 with TRBJ1-2; D remains unclear. The TCR was taken from a man between 18 and 29 years old in good health. Some clones in this sample may be carry-over from other donors' samples. CDR3 sequence reads: CASSLAFGSRDYGYTF. In DNA, the CDR3 is TGTGCCAGCAGCTTAGCGTTTGGGTCCCGGGACTATGGCTACACCTTC.